This T cell receptor (beta chain) originates from a study of OX40 agonist ivuxolimab in advanced cancers. Across the study: The treatment was a fully human IgG2 OX40 agonist, ivuxolimab. Anti-PD-1, anti-PD-L1 or anti-CTLA-4 therapy given earlier was allowed, and approximately 43% had some. Three patients, one with hepatocellular carcinoma and two with cutaneous melanoma, achieved partial responses.

Per the germline V gene, CDR1 is MGHDK and CDR2 is SYGVNS. Trimming pared 0 bases from V and 3 bases from J, leaving 12 bases between. The CDR3 extends over 17 amino acids. The study sampled blood at baseline, cycle 4 day 1, and cycle 7 day 1. The assay was immunoSEQ multiplex PCR, and TCRdb's table has in-frame clones only and misses some. The sample records about 80,000 clones, approximately 85% being singletons. This clonotype was sampled from an adult with an advanced solid tumor such as melanoma, head and neck, liver or kidney cancer. The V call is TRBV25-1, the J call TRBJ2-6, with TRBD1 as a possible D gene (6 bases). The sequenced sample was CD4+ or CD8+ T cells sorted from blood, obtained in a trial of the OX40 agonist ivuxolimab. For the CDR3, the DNA is TGTGCCAGCAGTGAATATGGCAGGGGCTTTGGGGCCAACGTCCTGACTTTC. It translates to CASSEYGRGFGANVLTF.